These 10 T cell receptor beta chains originate from one sample sequenced in a study of cytomegalovirus exposure and HLA in healthy donors. Both 60 Vbeta primers and 13 Jbeta primers went into the PCR. Profiled with immunoSEQ multiplex PCR; TCRdb holds only in-frame clones, not every one. The sample has under 250,000 clones, approximately 80% seen once. Sequencing was done on a sample of PBMCs. The receptors originated from a boy younger than 10 in good health and CMV-seronegative.

The genes are TRBV15 and TRBJ2-3; D possibly corresponds to TRBD2 (6 bases). CDR3 length: 17 residues. The V and J ends lost 0 bases and 5 bases respectively, with 18 bases between them. Per the germline V gene, CDR1 is LNHNV and CDR2 is YYDKDF (reference sequence). CDR3 sequence (DNA): TGTGCCACCAGCAGAGAAATTTCGGGAGAGGGTTTAGATACGCAGTATTTT. The encoded protein is CATSREISGEGLDTQYF.

The chain has TRBV6-6 and TRBJ1-1, with unresolved D. CDR1 and CDR2 (germline): MNHNY, SVGAGI (reference sequence). The length of the CDR3 is 15 residues. V lost 6 bases, J lost 3 bases, and 17 bases lay in between. CDR3 region: CASRYGGSGDTEAFF. CDR3 in DNA: TGTGCCAGCAGGTACGGCGGCAGCGGGGACACTGAAGCTTTCTTT.

The chain uses TRBV29-1 and TRBJ1-3; the match to TRBD1 covers 7 bases. The CDR3 sequence is 13 residues long. V was clipped by 6 bases and J by 2 bases; unmatched bases: 4. The germline V gene encodes CDR1 SQVTM and CDR2 ANQGSEA. Here the CDR3 reads CSVGTGAGNTIYF. The CDR3 DNA is TGCAGCGTGGGTACAGGGGCTGGAAACACCATATATTTT.

This CDR3 is CASSQELAGIDNQPQHF. DNA for the CDR3: TGCGCCAGCAGCCAAGAGTTGGCAGGGATAGACAATCAGCCCCAGCATTTT. This chain connects TRBV4-1 to TRBJ1-5; D possibly corresponds to TRBD1 (5 bases). The CDR3 runs to 17 residues. Germline V gene data show CDR1 as MGHRA and CDR2 as YSYEKL. With 0 bases removed from V and 3 bases from J, the gap between germline ends came to 15 bases.

The chain uses TRBV6-4 and TRBJ1-2; D may be TRBD1 (6 bases). This CDR3 has 14 residues. The germline V gene has CDR1 MRHNA and CDR2 SNTAGT. V was pared by 0 bases and J by 2 bases, with 7 bases between. The CDR3: CASSDSGGNYGYTF. The CDR3 nucleotides are TGTGCCAGCAGTGACTCAGGGGGAAACTATGGCTACACCTTC.

This chain uses TRBV5-4 with TRBJ1-3; D is unresolved. CDR1 and CDR2 (germline): SGHNT, YYREEE (reference sequence). This CDR3 has 15 residues. V shed 2 bases and J shed 7 bases, with 16 bases lying between them. DNA for the CDR3: TGTGCCAGCAGCTTCGGCAGGAATTCGGGGAACACCATATATTTT. Its translation is CASSFGRNSGNTIYF.

This chain joins TRBV6-5 and TRBJ2-6; no definite D call. Trimming cost V 6 bases and J 0 bases, with 6 bases left between them. CDR1 and CDR2 from the germline V gene are MNHEY and SVGAGI. This CDR3 has 14 residues. Here the CDR3 reads CASSISSGANVLTF. CDR3 DNA: TGTGCCAGCAGCATCAGCTCTGGGGCCAACGTCCTGACTTTC.

The gene calls are TRBV4-2 and TRBJ1-2; the match to TRBD1 covers 7 bases. Germline trimming cut 0 bases from V and 3 bases from J; bases unmatched to any gene: 13. The length of the CDR3 is 18 residues. Germline V gives CDR1 LGHNA, CDR2 YNFKEQ. The CDR3 DNA is TGTGCCAGCAGCCAAGAGAAGGGGGTGGAGGGGGCTTACTATGGCTACACCTTC. Protein: CASSQEKGVEGAYYGYTF.

The count of this clone is one. The chain joins TRBV12-5 to TRBJ2-5; 15 bases match TRBD2. V dropped 6 bases and J dropped 5; count of bases not matched to a gene: 7. The germline CDR1 and CDR2 sequences are LGHNT and FRNRAP. CDR3 length: 16 amino acids. CDR3 bases: TGTGCTAGTGGCCCCGGGACTAGCGGGGGGTTGGAGACCCAGTACTTC. Its translation: CASGPGTSGGLETQYF.

The chain employs TRBV13 and TRBJ2-7, with D tentatively TRBD2 (6 bases). CDR3 length: 14 amino acids. Germline V lookup: CDR1 PRHDT, CDR2 FYEKMQ (reference sequence). V gave up 3 bases and J gave up 2 bases, with 11 bases separating them. The CDR3 region is CASSFGGETYEQYF. In DNA form, the CDR3 reads TGTGCCAGCAGCTTCGGGGGAGAAACCTACGAGCAGTACTTC. Drawing the rest from reference TRBV13 and TRBJ2-7, the complete variable domain is AAGVIQSPRHLIKEKRETATLKCYPIPRHDTVYWYQQGPGQDPQFLISFYEKMQSDKGSIPDRFSAQQFSDYHSELNMSSLELGDSALYFCASSFGGETYEQYFGPGTRLTVT.